This T cell receptor beta chain was found in a study of shared clonotypes between healthy human individuals. Germline V gives CDR1 SGHRS, CDR2 YFSETQ. V shed 3 bases and J shed 5 bases, with 10 bases lying between them. The CDR3 sequence is 13 residues long. Libraries were prepared by immunoSEQ multiplex PCR; TCRdb keeps only in-frame clonotypes and omits some of them. The sample carries millions of clones, around nine tenths recorded once. The chain combines TRBV5-1 with TRBJ2-3, with a weak D call TRBD2 (5 bases). The material sequenced was naive CD4+ T cells sorted from blood. Subset reported: CD45RA+ positively selected. This sequence was found in a man younger than 35 in good health. The CDR3 spells CASSYGGGDTQYF. The CDR3 bases are TGCGCCAGCAGCTACGGAGGAGGAGATACGCAGTATTTT.